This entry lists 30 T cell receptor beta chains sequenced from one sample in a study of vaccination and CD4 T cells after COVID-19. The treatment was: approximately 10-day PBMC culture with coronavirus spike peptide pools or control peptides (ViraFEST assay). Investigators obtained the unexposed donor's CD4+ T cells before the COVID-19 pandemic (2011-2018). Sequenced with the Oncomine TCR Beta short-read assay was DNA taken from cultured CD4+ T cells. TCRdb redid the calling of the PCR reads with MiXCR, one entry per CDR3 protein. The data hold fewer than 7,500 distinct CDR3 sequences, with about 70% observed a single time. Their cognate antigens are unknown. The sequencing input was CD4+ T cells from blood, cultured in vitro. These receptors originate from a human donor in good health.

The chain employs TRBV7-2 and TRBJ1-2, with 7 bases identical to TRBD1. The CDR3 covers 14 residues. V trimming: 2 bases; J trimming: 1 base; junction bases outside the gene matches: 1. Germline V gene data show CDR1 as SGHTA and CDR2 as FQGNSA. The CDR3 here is CASSLNRGNYGYTF. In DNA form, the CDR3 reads TGTGCCAGCAGCTTAAACAGGGGTAACTATGGCTACACCTTC.

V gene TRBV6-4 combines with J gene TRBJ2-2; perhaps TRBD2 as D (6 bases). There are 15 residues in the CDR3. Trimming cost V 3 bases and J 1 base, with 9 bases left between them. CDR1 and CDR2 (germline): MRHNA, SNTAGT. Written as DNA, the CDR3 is TGTGCCAGCAGTGATATTAGCGGGAACACCGGGGAGCTGTTTTTT. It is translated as CASSDISGNTGELFF.

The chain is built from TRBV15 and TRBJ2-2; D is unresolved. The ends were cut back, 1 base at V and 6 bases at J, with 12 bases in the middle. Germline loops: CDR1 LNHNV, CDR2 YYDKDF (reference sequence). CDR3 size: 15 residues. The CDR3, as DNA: TGTGCCACCAGCAGAGTAGTAAGGGATCCCGGGGAGCTGTTTTTT. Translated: CATSRVVRDPGELFF.

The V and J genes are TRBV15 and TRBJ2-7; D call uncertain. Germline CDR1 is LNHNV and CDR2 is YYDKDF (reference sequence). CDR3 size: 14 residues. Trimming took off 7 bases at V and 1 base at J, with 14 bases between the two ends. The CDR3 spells CATTTDRGSYEQYF. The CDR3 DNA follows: TGTGCCACCACTACGGACCGCGGATCCTACGAGCAGTACTTC. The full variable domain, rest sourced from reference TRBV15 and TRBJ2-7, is DAMVIQNPRYQVTQFGKPVTLSCSQTLNHNVMYWYQQKSSQAPKLLFHYYDKDFNNEADTPDNFQSRRPNTSFCFLDIRSPGLGDTAMYLCATTTDRGSYEQYFGPGTRLTVT.

The CDR3 spells CASSVTGGTYTDTQYF. The CDR3 DNA follows: TGTGCCAGCAGCGTAACAGGGGGGACTTACACAGATACGCAGTATTTT. The chain couples TRBV7-2 to TRBJ2-3, with TRBD1 matching over 8 bases. The trim removed 5 bases at V and 2 bases at J, leaving 9 bases unmatched. The CDR3 consists of 16 residues. Germline loops: CDR1 SGHTA, CDR2 FQGNSA.

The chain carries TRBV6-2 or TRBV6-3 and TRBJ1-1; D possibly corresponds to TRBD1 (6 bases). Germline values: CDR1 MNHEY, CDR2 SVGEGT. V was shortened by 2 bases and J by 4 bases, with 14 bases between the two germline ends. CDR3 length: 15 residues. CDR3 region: CASSYRGAGITEAFF. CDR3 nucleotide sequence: TGTGCCAGCAGTTACAGGGGGGCGGGTATCACTGAAGCTTTCTTT.

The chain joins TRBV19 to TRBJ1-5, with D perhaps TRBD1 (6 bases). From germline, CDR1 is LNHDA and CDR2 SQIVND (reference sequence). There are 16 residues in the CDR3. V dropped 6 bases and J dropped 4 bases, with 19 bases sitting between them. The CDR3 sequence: CASSPSFGGQNQPQHF. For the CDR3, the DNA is TGTGCCAGTAGCCCTTCTTTTGGGGGGCAGAATCAGCCCCAGCATTTT. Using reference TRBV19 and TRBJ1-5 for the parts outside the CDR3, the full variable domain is DGGITQSPKYLFRKEGQNVTLSCEQNLNHDAMYWYRQDPGQGLRLIYYSQIVNDFQKGDIAEGYSVSREKKESFPLTVTSAQKNPTAFYLCASSPSFGGQNQPQHFGDGTRLSIL.

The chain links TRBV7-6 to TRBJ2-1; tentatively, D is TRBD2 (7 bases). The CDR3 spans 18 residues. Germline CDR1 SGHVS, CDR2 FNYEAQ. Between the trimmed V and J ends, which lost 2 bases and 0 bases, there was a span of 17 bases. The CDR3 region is CASSLILTGGSSYNEQFF. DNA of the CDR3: TGTGCCAGCAGCTTAATCCTTACGGGGGGCAGCTCCTACAATGAGCAGTTCTTC.

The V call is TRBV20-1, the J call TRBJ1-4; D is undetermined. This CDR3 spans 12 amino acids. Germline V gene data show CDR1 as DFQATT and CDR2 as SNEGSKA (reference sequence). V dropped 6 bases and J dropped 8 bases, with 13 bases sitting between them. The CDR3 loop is CSALERMEKLFF. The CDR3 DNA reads TGCAGTGCCCTCGAAAGAATGGAAAAACTGTTTTTT.

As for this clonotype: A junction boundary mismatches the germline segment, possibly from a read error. The CDR3 bases are TGTGCCAGCGGTTACTCGACCAGTCTCAACTATGGCTACACCTTC. Its translation: CASGYSTSLNYGYTF. The chain combines TRBV6-5 with TRBJ1-2; D gene unclear. CDR1 is MNHEY and CDR2 is SVGAGI in the germline V gene. This CDR3 has 15 amino acids.

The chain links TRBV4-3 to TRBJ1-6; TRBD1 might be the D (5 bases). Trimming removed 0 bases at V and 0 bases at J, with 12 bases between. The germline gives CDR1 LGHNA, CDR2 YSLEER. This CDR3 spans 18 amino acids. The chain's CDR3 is CASSQDLGASSYNSPLHF. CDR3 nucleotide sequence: TGCGCCAGCAGCCAAGATCTAGGGGCCAGCTCCTATAATTCACCCCTCCACTTT.

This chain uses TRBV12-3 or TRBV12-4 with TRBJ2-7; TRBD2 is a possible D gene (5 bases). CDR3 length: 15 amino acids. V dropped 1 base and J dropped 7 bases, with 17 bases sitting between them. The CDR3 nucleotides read TGTGCCAGCAGTTTAGTGACGACATGGCCGGGGGAGCAGTACTTC. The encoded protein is CASSLVTTWPGEQYF.

The CDR3 DNA reads TGTGCCAGCAGCTTAGGGGGAGTTACCACACTAGCCAAAAACATTCAGTACTTC. The encoded protein is CASSLGGVTTLAKNIQYF. The chain joins TRBV7-8 to TRBJ2-4; tentatively, D is TRBD2 (5 bases). Trimming stripped 1 base from V and 0 bases from J, with 16 bases between. The germline CDR1 and CDR2 sequences are SGHVS and FQNEAQ. The CDR3 has 18 amino acids.

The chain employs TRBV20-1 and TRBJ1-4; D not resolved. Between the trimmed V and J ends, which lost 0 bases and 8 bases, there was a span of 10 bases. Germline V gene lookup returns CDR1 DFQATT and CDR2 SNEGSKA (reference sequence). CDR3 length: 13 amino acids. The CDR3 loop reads CSARDDLEEKLFF. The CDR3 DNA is TGCAGTGCTAGAGATGACCTCGAAGAAAAACTGTTTTTT.

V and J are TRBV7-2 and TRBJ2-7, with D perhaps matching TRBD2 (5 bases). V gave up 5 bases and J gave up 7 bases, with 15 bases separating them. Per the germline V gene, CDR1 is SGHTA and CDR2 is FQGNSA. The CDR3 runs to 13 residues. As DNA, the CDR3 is TGTGCCAGCAGCCCGCGACTAACTGGGGAGCAGTACTTC. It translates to CASSPRLTGEQYF. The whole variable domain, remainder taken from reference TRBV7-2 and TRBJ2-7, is GAGVSQSPSNKVTEKGKDVELRCDPISGHTALYWYRQSLGQGLEFLIYFQGNSAPDKSGLPSDRFSAERTGGSVSTLTIQRTQQEDSAVYLCASSPRLTGEQYFGPGTRLTVT.

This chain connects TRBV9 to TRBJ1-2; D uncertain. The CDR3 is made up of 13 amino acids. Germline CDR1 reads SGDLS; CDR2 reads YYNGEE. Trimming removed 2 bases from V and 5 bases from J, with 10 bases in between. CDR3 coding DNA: TGTGCCAGCAGCGTTCCGGATCCATATGGCTACACCTTC. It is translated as CASSVPDPYGYTF.

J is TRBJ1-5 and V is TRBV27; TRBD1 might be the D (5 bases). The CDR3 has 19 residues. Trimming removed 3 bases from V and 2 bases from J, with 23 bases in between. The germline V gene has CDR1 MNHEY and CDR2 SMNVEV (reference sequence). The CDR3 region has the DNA TGTGCCAGCAGTTTCGATGAGGGGCCCCAGCCCTTTGGCAATCAGCCCCAGCATTTT. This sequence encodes CASSFDEGPQPFGNQPQHF.

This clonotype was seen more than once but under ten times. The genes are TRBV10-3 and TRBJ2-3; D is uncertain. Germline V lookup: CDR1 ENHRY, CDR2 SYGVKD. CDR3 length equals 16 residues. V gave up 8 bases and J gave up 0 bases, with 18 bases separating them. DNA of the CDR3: TGTGCCATCGATCACTACGGAGAGGCTAGCACAGATACGCAGTATTTT. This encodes CAIDHYGEASTDTQYF.

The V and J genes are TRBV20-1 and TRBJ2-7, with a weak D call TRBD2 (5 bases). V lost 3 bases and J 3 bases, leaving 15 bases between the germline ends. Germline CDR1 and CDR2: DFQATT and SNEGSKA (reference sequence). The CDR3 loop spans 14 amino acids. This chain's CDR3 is CSASFGITSYEQYF. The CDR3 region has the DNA TGCAGTGCTAGTTTCGGGATCACCAGCTACGAGCAGTACTTC.

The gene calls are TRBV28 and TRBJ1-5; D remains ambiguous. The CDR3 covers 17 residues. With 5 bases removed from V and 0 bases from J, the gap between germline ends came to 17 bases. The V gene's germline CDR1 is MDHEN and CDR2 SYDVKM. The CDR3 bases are TGTGCCAGCAGTGGCGGCCTGAGAAGCTATAGCAATCAGCCCCAGCATTTT. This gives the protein CASSGGLRSYSNQPQHF.

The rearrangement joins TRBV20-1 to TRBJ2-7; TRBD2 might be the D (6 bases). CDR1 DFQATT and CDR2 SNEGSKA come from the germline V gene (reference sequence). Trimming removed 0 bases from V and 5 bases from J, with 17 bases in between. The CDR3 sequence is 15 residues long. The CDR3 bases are TGCAGTGCTAGAGAAGGCCGCGGGGTGCCCCACGAGCAGTACTTC. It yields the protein CSAREGRGVPHEQYF.

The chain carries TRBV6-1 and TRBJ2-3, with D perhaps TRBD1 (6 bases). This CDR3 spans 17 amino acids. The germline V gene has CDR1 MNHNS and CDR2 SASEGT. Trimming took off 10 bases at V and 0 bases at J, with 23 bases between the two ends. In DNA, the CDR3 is TGTGCCACCACACTGGGGGCCAGGCCGATAAGCACAGATACGCAGTATTTT. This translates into CATTLGARPISTDTQYF.

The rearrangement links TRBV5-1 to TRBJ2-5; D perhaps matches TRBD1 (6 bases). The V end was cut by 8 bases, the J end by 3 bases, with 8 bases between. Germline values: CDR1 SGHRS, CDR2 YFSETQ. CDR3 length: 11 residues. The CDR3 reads CASRTEETQYF. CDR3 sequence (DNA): TGCGCCAGTCGGACAGAAGAGACCCAGTACTTC.

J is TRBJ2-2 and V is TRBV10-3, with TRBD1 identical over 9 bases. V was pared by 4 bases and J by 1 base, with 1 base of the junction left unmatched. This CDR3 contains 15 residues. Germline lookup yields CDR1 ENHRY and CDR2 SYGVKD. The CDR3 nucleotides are TGTGCCATCAGTGGACAGGGGGAGAACACCGGGGAGCTGTTTTTT. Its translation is CAISGQGENTGELFF.

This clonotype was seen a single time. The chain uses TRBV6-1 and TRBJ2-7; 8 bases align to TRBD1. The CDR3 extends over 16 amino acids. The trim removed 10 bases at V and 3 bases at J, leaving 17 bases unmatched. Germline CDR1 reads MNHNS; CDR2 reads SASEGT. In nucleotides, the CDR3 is TGTGCCATTCTCACACCAGGGGGCGTCAAGGACTACGAGCAGTACTTC. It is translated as CAILTPGGVKDYEQYF.

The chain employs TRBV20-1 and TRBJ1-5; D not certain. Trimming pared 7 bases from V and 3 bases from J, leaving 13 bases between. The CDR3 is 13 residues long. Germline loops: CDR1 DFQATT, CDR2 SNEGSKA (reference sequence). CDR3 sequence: CSVAVPINQPQHF. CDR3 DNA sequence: TGCAGTGTCGCGGTCCCTATCAATCAGCCCCAGCATTTT.

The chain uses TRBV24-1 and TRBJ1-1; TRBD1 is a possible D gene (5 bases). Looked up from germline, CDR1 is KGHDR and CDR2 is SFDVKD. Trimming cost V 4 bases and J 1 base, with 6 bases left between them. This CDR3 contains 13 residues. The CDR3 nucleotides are TGTGCCACCAGTGAAGGGGAGAACACTGAAGCTTTCTTT. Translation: CATSEGENTEAFF.

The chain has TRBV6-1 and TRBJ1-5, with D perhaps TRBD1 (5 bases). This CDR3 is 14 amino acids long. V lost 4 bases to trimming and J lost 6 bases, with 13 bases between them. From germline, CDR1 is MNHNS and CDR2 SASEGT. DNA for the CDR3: TGTGCCAGCAGTGCCGGGGACTGGGCTCAGCCCCAGCATTTT. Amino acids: CASSAGDWAQPQHF.

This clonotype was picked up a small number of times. The CDR3 region has the DNA TGTGCCAGCAGTGAAGCCGGACAGGGGCGGCCCATATATTTT. Its protein product is CASSEAGQGRPIYF. V is TRBV6-1 and J is TRBJ1-3; TRBD1 agrees at 9 bases. With 0 bases clipped from V and 11 bases from J, the junction kept 5 bases outside the gene matches. Germline CDR1 reads MNHNS; CDR2 reads SASEGT. This CDR3 region has 14 residues.

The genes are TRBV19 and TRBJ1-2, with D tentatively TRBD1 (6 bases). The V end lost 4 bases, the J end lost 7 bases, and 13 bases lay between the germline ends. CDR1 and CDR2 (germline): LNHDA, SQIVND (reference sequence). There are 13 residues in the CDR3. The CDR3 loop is CASSNTGLGGYTF. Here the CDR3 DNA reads TGTGCCAGTAGTAATACAGGGCTTGGTGGCTACACCTTC.